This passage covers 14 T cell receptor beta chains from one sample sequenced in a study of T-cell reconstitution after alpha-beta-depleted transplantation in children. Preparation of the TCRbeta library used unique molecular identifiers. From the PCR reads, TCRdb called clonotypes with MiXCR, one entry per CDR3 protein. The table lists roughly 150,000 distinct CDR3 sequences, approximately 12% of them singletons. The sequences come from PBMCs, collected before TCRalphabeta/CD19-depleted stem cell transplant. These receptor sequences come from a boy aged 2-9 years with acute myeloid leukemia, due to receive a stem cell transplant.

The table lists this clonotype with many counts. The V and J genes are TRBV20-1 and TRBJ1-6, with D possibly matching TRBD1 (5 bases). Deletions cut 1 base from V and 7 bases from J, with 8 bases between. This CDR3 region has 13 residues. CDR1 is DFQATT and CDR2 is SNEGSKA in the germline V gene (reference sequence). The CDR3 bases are TGCAGTGCTAGAGTTGGGGGGAATTCACCCCTCCACTTT. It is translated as CSARVGGNSPLHF.

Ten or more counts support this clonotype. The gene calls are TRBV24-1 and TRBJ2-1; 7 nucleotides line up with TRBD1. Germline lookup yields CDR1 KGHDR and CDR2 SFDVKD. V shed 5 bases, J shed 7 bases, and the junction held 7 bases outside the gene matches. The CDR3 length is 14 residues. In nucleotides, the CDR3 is TGTGCCACCAGTGCTACGACAGGGCGGAATGAGCAGTTCTTC. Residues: CATSATTGRNEQFF.

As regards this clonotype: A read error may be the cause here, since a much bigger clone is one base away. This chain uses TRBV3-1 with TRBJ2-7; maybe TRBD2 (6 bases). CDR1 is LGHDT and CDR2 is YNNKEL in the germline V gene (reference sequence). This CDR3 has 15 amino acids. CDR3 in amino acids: CACSPRGSGGHEQYF. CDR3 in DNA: TGTGCCTGCAGCCCTCGAGGTAGCGGCGGTCACGAGCAGTACTTC.

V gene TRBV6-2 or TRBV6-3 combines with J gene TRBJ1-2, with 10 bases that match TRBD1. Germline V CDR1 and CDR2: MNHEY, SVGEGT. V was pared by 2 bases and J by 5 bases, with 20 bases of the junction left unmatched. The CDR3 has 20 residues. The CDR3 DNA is TGTGCCAGCAGTTACCGCGCCACATATATACGGGACAGGGGATTGTATGGCTACACCTTC. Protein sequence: CASSYRATYIRDRGLYGYTF.

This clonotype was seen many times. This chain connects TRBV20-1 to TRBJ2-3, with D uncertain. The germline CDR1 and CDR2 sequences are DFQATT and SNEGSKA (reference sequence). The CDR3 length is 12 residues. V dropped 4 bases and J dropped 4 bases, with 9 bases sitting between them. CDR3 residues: CSAIRISDTQYF. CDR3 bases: TGCAGTGCTATTAGAATCTCAGATACGCAGTATTTT.

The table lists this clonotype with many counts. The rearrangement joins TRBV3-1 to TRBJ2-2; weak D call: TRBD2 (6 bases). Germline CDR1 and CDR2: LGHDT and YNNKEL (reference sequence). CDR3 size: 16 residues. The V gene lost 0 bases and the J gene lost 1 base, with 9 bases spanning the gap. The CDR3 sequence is CASSQDFGGNTGELFF. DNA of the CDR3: TGTGCCAGCAGCCAAGATTTCGGGGGGAACACCGGGGAGCTGTTTTTT.

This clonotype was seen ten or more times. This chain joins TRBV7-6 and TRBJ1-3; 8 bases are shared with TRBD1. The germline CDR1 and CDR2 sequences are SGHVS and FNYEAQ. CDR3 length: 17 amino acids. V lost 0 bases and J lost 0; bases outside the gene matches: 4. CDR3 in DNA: TGTGCCAGCAGCTTAGCCGAGGACAGGGTCTCTGGAAACACCATATATTTT. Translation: CASSLAEDRVSGNTIYF.

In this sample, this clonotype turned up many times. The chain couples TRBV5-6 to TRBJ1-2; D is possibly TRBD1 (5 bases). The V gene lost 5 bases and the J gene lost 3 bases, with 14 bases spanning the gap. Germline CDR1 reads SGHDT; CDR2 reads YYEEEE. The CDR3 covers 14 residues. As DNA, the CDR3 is TGTGCCAGCAGATCCGTGTTGGGGGACTATGGCTACACCTTC. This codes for CASRSVLGDYGYTF. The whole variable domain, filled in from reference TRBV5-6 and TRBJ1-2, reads DAGVTQSPTHLIKTRGQQVTLRCSPKSGHDTVSWYQQALGQGPQFIFQYYEEEERQRGNFPDRFSGHQFPNYSSELNVNALLLGDSALYLCASRSVLGDYGYTFGSGTRLTVV.

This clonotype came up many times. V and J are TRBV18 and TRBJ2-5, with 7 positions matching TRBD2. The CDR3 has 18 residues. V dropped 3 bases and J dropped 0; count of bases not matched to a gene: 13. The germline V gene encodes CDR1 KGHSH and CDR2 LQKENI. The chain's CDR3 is CASSPYMISGGYQETQYF. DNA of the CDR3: TGTGCCAGCTCACCGTATATGATTTCCGGGGGGTACCAAGAGACCCAGTACTTC.

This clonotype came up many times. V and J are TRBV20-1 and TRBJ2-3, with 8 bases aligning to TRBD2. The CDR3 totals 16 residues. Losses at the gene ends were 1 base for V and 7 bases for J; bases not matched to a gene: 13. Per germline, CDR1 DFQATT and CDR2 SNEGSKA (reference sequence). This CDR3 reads CSARASDGGAINTQYF. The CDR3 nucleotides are TGCAGTGCTAGAGCGTCAGACGGGGGGGCAATTAATACGCAGTATTTT.

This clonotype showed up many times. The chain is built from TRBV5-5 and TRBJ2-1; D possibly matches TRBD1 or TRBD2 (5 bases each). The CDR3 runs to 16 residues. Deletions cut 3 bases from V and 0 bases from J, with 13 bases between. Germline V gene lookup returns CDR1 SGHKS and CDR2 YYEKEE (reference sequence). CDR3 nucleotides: TGTGCCAGCAGCTGGGGGTACCGGAGCTCCTACAATGAGCAGTTCTTC. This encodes CASSWGYRSSYNEQFF.

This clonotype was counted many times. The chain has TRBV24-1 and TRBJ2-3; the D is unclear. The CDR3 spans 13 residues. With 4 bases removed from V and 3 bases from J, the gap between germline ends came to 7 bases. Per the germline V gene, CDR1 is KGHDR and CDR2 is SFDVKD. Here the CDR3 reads CATSESITDTQYF. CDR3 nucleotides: TGTGCCACCAGTGAATCCATTACAGATACGCAGTATTTT.

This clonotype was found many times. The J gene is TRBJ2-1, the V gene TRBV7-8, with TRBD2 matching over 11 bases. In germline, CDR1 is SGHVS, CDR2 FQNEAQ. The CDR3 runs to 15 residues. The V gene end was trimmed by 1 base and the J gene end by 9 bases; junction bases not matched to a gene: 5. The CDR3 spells CASSLVAGGPREQFF. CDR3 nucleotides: TGTGCCAGCAGCTTAGTAGCGGGGGGGCCCCGTGAGCAGTTCTTC.

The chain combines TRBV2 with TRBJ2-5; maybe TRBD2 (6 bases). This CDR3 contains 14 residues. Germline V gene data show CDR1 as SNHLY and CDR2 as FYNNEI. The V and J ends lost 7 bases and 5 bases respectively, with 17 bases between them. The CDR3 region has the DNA TGTGCCAGCAATGGGGACTCCCCGGCGGAGACCCAGTACTTC. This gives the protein CASNGDSPAETQYF.